These 20 T cell receptor beta chains were all obtained from the same sample, sequenced in a study of cytomegalovirus exposure and HLA in healthy donors. The primer mix had 60 Vbeta and 13 Jbeta primers. Assay: immunoSEQ multiplex PCR; the TCRdb copy retains only in-frame clones and omits some. The sample carries some 170,000 clones, roughly 81% recorded once. Material for sequencing was PBMCs. Receptors originate from a woman aged 18-29 years in good health and CMV-seropositive.

The rearrangement joins TRBV19 to TRBJ2-7; 9 bases fit TRBD1. Germline V gene data show CDR1 as LNHDA and CDR2 as SQIVND (reference sequence). The CDR3 runs to 15 residues. The V segment lost 0 bases and the J segment 5 bases; nucleotides outside the gene matches: 5. The CDR3 DNA reads TGTGCCAGTAGTATAGATCCGGGACAGGGAAACGAGCAGTACTTC. It codes for CASSIDPGQGNEQYF.

The chain uses TRBV7-6 and TRBJ2-7; 11 nucleotides line up with TRBD2. Per the germline V gene, CDR1 is SGHVS and CDR2 is FNYEAQ. There are 16 residues in the CDR3. Losses at the gene ends were 5 bases for V and 1 base for J; bases not matched to a gene: 7. The DNA of the CDR3 is TGTGCCAGCAGCCCGGGTAGCGGGGGGGTGTCCTACGAGCAGTACTTC. Amino acid sequence: CASSPGSGGVSYEQYF.

The chain employs TRBV19 and TRBJ2-7; TRBD2 aligns across 12 bases. V trimming: 5 bases; J trimming: 1 base; junction bases outside the gene matches: 3. Germline V gives CDR1 LNHDA, CDR2 SQIVND (reference sequence). The CDR3 is 15 amino acids. The CDR3 sequence is CASSLTSGGSYEQYF. The CDR3 coding sequence is TGTGCCAGTAGTTTGACTAGCGGGGGATCCTACGAGCAGTACTTC.

The gene calls are TRBV6-6 and TRBJ2-2; TRBD2 matches at 8 bases. The germline gives CDR1 MNHNY, CDR2 SVGAGI (reference sequence). After removal of 6 bases from V and 3 bases from J, the junction contained 6 bases not matched to a gene. This CDR3 has 15 residues. The CDR3 is CASRTGTRDTGELFF. CDR3 in DNA: TGTGCCAGCAGAACCGGGACTAGGGACACCGGGGAGCTGTTTTTT.

This clone was found a few times. The chain carries TRBV30 and TRBJ2-3; TRBD1 agrees at 7 bases. The CDR3 runs 17 residues. Per the germline V gene, CDR1 is GTSNPN and CDR2 is SVGIG (reference sequence). After removal of 0 bases from V and 2 bases from J, the junction contained 11 bases not matched to a gene. CDR3 coding DNA: TGTGCCTGGAGTGTCCGCCCGACAGGGTGGTCCACAGATACGCAGTATTTT. It specifies CAWSVRPTGWSTDTQYF. The whole variable domain, remainder taken from reference TRBV30 and TRBJ2-3, is SQTIHQWPATLVQPVGSPLSLECTVEGTSNPNLYWYRQAAGRGLQLLFYSVGIGQISSEVPQNLSASRPQDRQFILSSKKLLLSDSGFYLCAWSVRPTGWSTDTQYFGPGTRLTVL.

This chain uses TRBV19 with TRBJ2-2, with 7 bases identical to TRBD2. Trimming at V came to 7 bases and at J to 6 bases, leaving 14 bases not matched to a gene. Germline V lookup: CDR1 LNHDA, CDR2 SQIVND (reference sequence). This CDR3 is built from 16 residues. CDR3 in DNA: TGTGCCAGTATTGGGGAGCGGGGAGGTCTTCCCGGGGAGCTGTTTTTT. Residues: CASIGERGGLPGELFF. Full variable domain (remainder filled in from reference TRBV19 and TRBJ2-2): DGGITQSPKYLFRKEGQNVTLSCEQNLNHDAMYWYRQDPGQGLRLIYYSQIVNDFQKGDIAEGYSVSREKKESFPLTVTSAQKNPTAFYLCASIGERGGLPGELFFGEGSRLTVL.

This clone was seen a few times. V gene TRBV5-6 combines with J gene TRBJ1-2, with 9 bases fitting TRBD1. CDR3 length equals 15 residues. Looked up from germline, CDR1 is SGHDT and CDR2 is YYEEEE. Trimming removed 4 bases from V and 4 bases from J; junction bases left unmatched: 8. CDR3 DNA sequence: TGTGCCAGCAGCGTGGGACAGGGCGCGTTCTATGGCTACACCTTC. Translating gives CASSVGQGAFYGYTF.

V is TRBV10-1 and J is TRBJ2-2; TRBD1 matches 9 bases. The junction had 3 bases not matched to a gene; V was cut back by 2 bases and J by 5 bases. CDR3 size: 15 residues. Germline assignment: CDR1 WNHNN and CDR2 SYGVQD (reference sequence). CDR3 amino acids: CASSEGTGKTGELFF. The CDR3 DNA follows: TGCGCCAGCAGTGAGGGGACAGGGAAAACCGGGGAGCTGTTTTTT.

This chain joins TRBV9 and TRBJ1-1; maybe TRBD1 (6 bases). Germline values: CDR1 SGDLS, CDR2 YYNGEE. Deletions cut 3 bases from V and 0 bases from J, with 6 bases between. The CDR3 extends over 13 amino acids. CDR3: CASSGTVNTEAFF. The CDR3 bases are TGTGCCAGCAGCGGGACAGTGAACACTGAAGCTTTCTTT. Full variable domain (rest looked up from reference TRBV9 and TRBJ1-1): DSGVTQTPKHLITATGQRVTLRCSPRSGDLSVYWYQQSLDQGLQFLIQYYNGEERAKGNILERFSAQQFPDLHSELNLSSLELGDSALYFCASSGTVNTEAFFGQGTRLTVV.

The V and J genes are TRBV27 and TRBJ1-4; 7 nucleotides match TRBD1. The CDR3 length is 15 residues. Germline V CDR1 and CDR2: MNHEY, SMNVEV (reference sequence). Losses at the gene ends were 0 bases for V and 9 bases for J; bases not matched to a gene: 7. CDR3 coding DNA: TGTGCCAGCAGTTTATCTCCGAGACAGGGTAAAAAACTGTTTTTT. It translates to CASSLSPRQGKKLFF.

CDR3 residues: CASSIIPPLSIDEQFF. The CDR3 DNA reads TGTGCCAGTAGTATAATCCCCCCCCTAAGCATCGATGAGCAGTTCTTC. The V and J genes are TRBV19 and TRBJ2-1, with unresolved D. V was pared by 2 bases and J by 8 bases, with 19 bases between. The CDR3 has 16 amino acids. Germline V gives CDR1 LNHDA, CDR2 SQIVND (reference sequence).

The chain uses TRBV25-1 and TRBJ1-2; 8 positions match TRBD1. The CDR3 has 14 amino acids. V lost 1 base and J lost 8; bases outside the gene matches: 6. Germline assignment: CDR1 MGHDK and CDR2 SYGVNS. CDR3 sequence reads: CASSELDRVGGYTF. CDR3 DNA sequence: TGTGCCAGCAGTGAATTGGACAGGGTAGGAGGCTACACCTTC.

The chain employs TRBV5-6 and TRBJ2-1, with D possibly being TRBD2 (5 bases). This CDR3 comprises 13 residues. V lost 4 bases and J 5 bases, leaving 10 bases between the germline ends. Germline values: CDR1 SGHDT, CDR2 YYEEEE. The CDR3 is CASSDGGNNEQFF. The DNA for the CDR3 is TGTGCCAGCAGCGACGGAGGTAACAATGAGCAGTTCTTC.

The chain links TRBV2 to TRBJ2-5; D call uncertain. Germline V CDR1 and CDR2: SNHLY, FYNNEI. The CDR3 contains 15 residues. Between the trimmed V and J ends, which lost 1 base and 0 bases, there was a span of 9 bases. CDR3 sequence: CASSEEVRYQETQYF. The DNA of the CDR3 is TGTGCCAGCAGTGAAGAGGTCAGGTACCAAGAGACCCAGTACTTC.

The chain combines TRBV11-2 with TRBJ2-1; 8 bases agree with TRBD1. V dropped 5 bases and J dropped 7; count of bases not matched to a gene: 7. The CDR3 is 14 amino acids. Germline V gene sequence: CDR1 SGHAT, CDR2 FQNNGV. This CDR3 reads CASSQGDRGNEQFF. CDR3 in DNA: TGTGCCAGCAGCCAGGGAGACAGGGGTAATGAGCAGTTCTTC. The full variable domain, rest sourced from reference TRBV11-2 and TRBJ2-1, is EAGVAQSPRYKIIEKRQSVAFWCNPISGHATLYWYQQILGQGPKLLIQFQNNGVVDDSQLPKDRFSAERLKGVDSTLKIQPAKLEDSAVYLCASSQGDRGNEQFFGPGTRLTVL.

The V and J genes are TRBV18 and TRBJ2-3, with 7 bases that match TRBD1. V was clipped by 1 base and J by 2 bases; unmatched bases: 6. In germline, CDR1 is KGHSH, CDR2 LQKENI. This CDR3 comprises 16 residues. The CDR3: CASSPRRDSITDTQYF. The CDR3 region has the DNA TGTGCCAGCTCACCACGACGGGACAGTATCACAGATACGCAGTATTTT.

V usage is TRBV5-6 and J usage is TRBJ2-7; TRBD1 matches at 9 bases. J gave up 3 bases and V 6 bases, and 10 bases lay outside the gene matches. This CDR3 comprises 15 residues. The V gene's germline CDR1 is SGHDT and CDR2 YYEEEE. CDR3 nucleotide sequence: TGTGCCAGCACCACCCTTTGGGGACAGGGCTACGAGCAGTACTTC. Translated, it gives CASTTLWGQGYEQYF.

V and J are TRBV5-1 and TRBJ1-1, with TRBD1 matching 8 bases. With V trimmed by 3 bases and J by 3 bases, 4 bases remained unmatched. The germline CDR1 and CDR2 sequences are SGHRS and YFSETQ. The CDR3 length is 14 residues. CDR3 in DNA: TGCGCCAGCAGCTCCAGGGGGCAGGACACTGAAGCTTTCTTT. It codes for CASSSRGQDTEAFF. The full variable domain, completed using reference TRBV5-1 and TRBJ1-1, is KAGVTQTPRYLIKTRGQQVTLSCSPISGHRSVSWYQQTPGQGLQFLFEYFSETQRNKGNFPGRFSGRQFSNSRSEMNVSTLELGDSALYLCASSSRGQDTEAFFGQGTRLTVV.

Regarding this clone: Other DNA variants within this sample encode the same CDR3. This chain links TRBV19 with TRBJ1-1; D ambiguous. CDR1 and CDR2 from the germline V gene are LNHDA and SQIVND (reference sequence). The V end was cut by 3 bases, the J end by 0 bases, with 11 bases between. The CDR3 extends over 15 amino acids. DNA of the CDR3: TGTGCCAGTAGTATCTTTGGGGAGGTGAACACTGAAGCTTTCTTT. Its translation is CASSIFGEVNTEAFF.

This chain joins TRBV5-6 and TRBJ2-5; TRBD2 matches 11 bases. The CDR3 has 15 amino acids. CDR1 is SGHDT and CDR2 is YYEEEE in the germline V gene. The V and J ends lost 2 bases and 3 bases, in that order; junction bases with no gene match: 3. The CDR3 nucleotides are TGTGCCAGCAGCTTCCTGACTAGCGGGGAAGAGACCCAGTACTTC. It specifies CASSFLTSGEETQYF.